This T cell receptor beta chain was captured in a study of graft-versus-host responses after intestinal transplantation. Study-wide points: Detection of GvH clones occurred in recipient marrow, and some had their first appearance in ileum or blood. Maximum circulating GvH clone levels tracked with early post-transplant HvG decreases. Allografts from individuals with graft-donor T cell macrochimerism displayed high graft-versus-host to host-versus-graft clonal ratios.

As to this clone: Its antigen is as yet unknown.

Assay: immunoSEQ multiplex PCR; the TCRdb copy retains only in-frame clones and omits some. Of about 90,000 clones listed, over 85% are singletons. The CDR3 covers 14 residues. Germline V gene data show CDR1 as WSHSY and CDR2 as SAAADI. Trimming cost V 8 bases and J 7 bases, with 17 bases left between them. The chain combines TRBV10-2 with TRBJ1-4, with D maybe TRBD1 (5 bases). The specimen was unstimulated CD4+ T cells sorted from spleen or lymph node cells, collected before intestinal transplant. This sequence originates from a human donor who received an intestinal transplant. The CDR3 DNA sequence: TGCGCCAGCTCCTTTGGGGGGACTGGTGAAAAACTGTTTTTT. Its translation: CASSFGGTGEKLFF.